These 5 T cell receptor beta chains were all obtained from the same sample, sequenced in a study of early T cells in non-severe SARS-CoV-2 infection. TCRdb recomputed calls from the 5' RACE reads with MiXCR, one row per CDR3 protein. Among approximately 100,000 distinct CDR3 sequences listed, less than 15% were seen once. The sample taken for sequencing was whole blood. All receptors come from an adult who was a healthcare worker with PCR-confirmed SARS-CoV-2 infection or an uninfected control (not recorded which).

The CDR3 DNA sequence: TGTGCCAGCAGTGGGATGGCGGGTATGAACACTGAAGCTTTCTTT. Amino acids: CASSGMAGMNTEAFF. This rearrangement joins TRBV2 to TRBJ1-1; D not certain. Germline lookup yields CDR1 SNHLY and CDR2 FYNNEI. This CDR3 region has 15 residues. Between the trimmed V and J ends, which lost 4 bases and 0 bases, there was a span of 12 bases.

The chain carries TRBV7-8 and TRBJ2-1, with D maybe TRBD1 (6 bases). This CDR3 is 16 amino acids long. Looked up from germline, CDR1 is SGHVS and CDR2 is FQNEAQ. V was cut by 5 bases and J by 5 bases, with 19 bases left in between. The CDR3: CASSVSQGSAHNEQFF. The CDR3 DNA is TGTGCCAGCAGCGTAAGCCAGGGGAGCGCCCACAATGAGCAGTTCTTC. The entire variable domain, with the rest obtained from reference TRBV7-8 and TRBJ2-1, is as follows: GAGVSQSPRYKVAKRGQDVALRCDPISGHVSLFWYQQALGQGPEFLTYFQNEAQLDKSGLPSDRFFAERPEGSVSTLKIQRTQQEDSAVYLCASSVSQGSAHNEQFFGPGTRLTVL.

This clonotype was found a few times. The V call is TRBV7-9, the J call TRBJ2-7; TRBD1 matches at 8 bases. V was pared by 1 base and J by 3 bases, with 17 bases of the junction left unmatched. Germline V gene data show CDR1 as SEHNR and CDR2 as FQNEAQ (reference sequence). The CDR3 is made up of 19 amino acids. The CDR3 reads CASSLDPVFMGQVIYEQYF. The CDR3 DNA reads as TGTGCCAGCAGCTTAGATCCAGTATTCATGGGACAGGTAATCTACGAGCAGTACTTC.

This clonotype was seen more than once but under ten times. The V call is TRBV27, the J call TRBJ2-7, with D tentatively TRBD2 (6 bases). V lost 5 bases to trimming and J lost 2 bases, with 16 bases between them. Per the germline V gene, CDR1 is MNHEY and CDR2 is SMNVEV (reference sequence). CDR3 size: 15 residues. The CDR3 bases are TGTGCCAGCAGTCTAGGGACGGGAGAAACCTACGAGCAGTACTTC. Its protein is CASSLGTGETYEQYF.

This clonotype has just a few counts. The V and J genes are TRBV25-1 and TRBJ2-1; 8 nucleotides match TRBD1. CDR3 length: 15 amino acids. Germline V gene sequence: CDR1 MGHDK, CDR2 SYGVNS. V lost 5 bases and J lost 2; bases outside the gene matches: 5. This chain's CDR3 is CASSPGTGTYNEQFF. The CDR3 nucleotides read TGTGCCAGCAGTCCCGGGACAGGCACCTACAATGAGCAGTTCTTC.